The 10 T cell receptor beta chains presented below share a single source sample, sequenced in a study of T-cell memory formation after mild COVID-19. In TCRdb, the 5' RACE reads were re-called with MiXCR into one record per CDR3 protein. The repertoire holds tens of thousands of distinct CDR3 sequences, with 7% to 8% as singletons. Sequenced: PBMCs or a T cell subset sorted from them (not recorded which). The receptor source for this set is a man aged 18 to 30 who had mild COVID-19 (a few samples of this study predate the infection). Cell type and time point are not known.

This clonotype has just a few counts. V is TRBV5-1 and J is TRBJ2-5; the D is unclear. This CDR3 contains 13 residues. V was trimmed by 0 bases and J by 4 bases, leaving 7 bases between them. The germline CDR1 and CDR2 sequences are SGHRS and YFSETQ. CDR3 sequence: CASSLGGAETQYF. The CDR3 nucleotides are TGCGCCAGCAGCTTGGGAGGTGCAGAGACCCAGTACTTC.

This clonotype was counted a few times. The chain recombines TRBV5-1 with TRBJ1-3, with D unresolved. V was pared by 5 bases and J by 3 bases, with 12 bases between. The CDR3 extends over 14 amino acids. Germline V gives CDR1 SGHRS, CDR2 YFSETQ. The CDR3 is CASSPDPGGNTIYF. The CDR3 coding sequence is TGCGCCAGCAGTCCTGACCCGGGTGGAAACACCATATATTTT.

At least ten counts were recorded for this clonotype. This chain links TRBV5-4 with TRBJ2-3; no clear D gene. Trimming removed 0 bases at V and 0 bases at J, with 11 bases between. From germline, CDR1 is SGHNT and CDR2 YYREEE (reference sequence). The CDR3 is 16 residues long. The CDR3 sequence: CASSLDGLSSTDTQYF. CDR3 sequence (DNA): TGTGCCAGCAGCTTGGATGGTTTATCTAGCACAGATACGCAGTATTTT. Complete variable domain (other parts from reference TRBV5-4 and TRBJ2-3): ETGVTQSPTHLIKTRGQQVTLRCSSQSGHNTVSWYQQALGQGPQFIFQYYREEENGRGNFPPRFSGLQFPNYSSELNVNALELDDSALYLCASSLDGLSSTDTQYFGPGTRLTVL.

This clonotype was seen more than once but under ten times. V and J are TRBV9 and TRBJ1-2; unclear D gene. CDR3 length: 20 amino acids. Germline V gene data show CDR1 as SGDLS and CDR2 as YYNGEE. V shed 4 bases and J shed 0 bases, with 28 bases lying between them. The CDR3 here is CASSPTPRSLAKAANYGYTF. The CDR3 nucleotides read TGTGCCAGCAGCCCCACCCCCCGTTCGCTGGCGAAGGCCGCTAACTATGGCTACACCTTC.

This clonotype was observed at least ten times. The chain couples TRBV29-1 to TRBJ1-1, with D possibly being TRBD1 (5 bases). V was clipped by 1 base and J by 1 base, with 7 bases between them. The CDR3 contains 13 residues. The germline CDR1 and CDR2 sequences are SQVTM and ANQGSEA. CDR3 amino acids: CSVEGGQNTEAFF. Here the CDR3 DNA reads TGCAGCGTTGAAGGGGGCCAGAACACTGAAGCTTTCTTT.

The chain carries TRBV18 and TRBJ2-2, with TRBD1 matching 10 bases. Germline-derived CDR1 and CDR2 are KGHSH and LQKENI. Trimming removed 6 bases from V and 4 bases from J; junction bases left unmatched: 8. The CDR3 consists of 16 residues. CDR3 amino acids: CASSQTGTGVTGELFF. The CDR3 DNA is TGTGCCAGCTCCCAGACTGGGACAGGGGTCACCGGGGAGCTGTTTTTT.

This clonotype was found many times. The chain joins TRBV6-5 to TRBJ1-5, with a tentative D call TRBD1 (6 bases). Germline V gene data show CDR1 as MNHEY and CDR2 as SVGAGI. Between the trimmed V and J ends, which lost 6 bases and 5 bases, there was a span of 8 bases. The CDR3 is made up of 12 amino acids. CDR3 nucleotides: TGTGCCAGCAGGAGGGGGGATCAGCCCCAGCATTTT. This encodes CASRRGDQPQHF.

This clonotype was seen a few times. CDR3 amino acids: CATKYPGTENTEAFF. The CDR3 DNA sequence: TGTGCCACCAAGTATCCGGGAACAGAGAACACTGAAGCTTTCTTT. This sequence joins TRBV12-3 or TRBV12-4 and TRBJ1-1; D is unresolved. Trimming cost V 10 bases and J 1 base, with 19 bases left between them. The CDR3 runs to 15 residues.

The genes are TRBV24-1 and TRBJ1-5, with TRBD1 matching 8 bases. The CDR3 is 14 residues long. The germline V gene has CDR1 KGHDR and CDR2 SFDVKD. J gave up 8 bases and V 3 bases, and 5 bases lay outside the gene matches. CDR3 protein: CATSDARQGKPQHF. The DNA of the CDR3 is TGTGCCACCAGTGATGCACGACAGGGGAAGCCCCAGCATTTT.

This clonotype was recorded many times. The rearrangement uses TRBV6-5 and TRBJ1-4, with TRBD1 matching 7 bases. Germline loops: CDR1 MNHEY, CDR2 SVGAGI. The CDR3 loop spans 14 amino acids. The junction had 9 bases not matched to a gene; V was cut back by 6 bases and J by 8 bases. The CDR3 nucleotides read TGTGCCAGCAGACCACAGGGGTTTCGGGAAAAACTGTTTTTT. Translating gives CASRPQGFREKLFF.